This T cell receptor beta chain came from a study of cytomegalovirus exposure and HLA in healthy donors. From germline, CDR1 is SQVTM and CDR2 ANQGSEA. V was trimmed by 5 bases and J by 0 bases, leaving 12 bases between them. The CDR3 is 14 residues long. The primer mix had 60 Vbeta and 13 Jbeta primers. Using immunoSEQ multiplex PCR, the repertoire was profiled, and TCRdb retains in-frame clones only, with some absent. The sample lists over 150,000 clones; roughly 84% were seen once. The clonotype was recovered from a girl under three years old in good health and CMV-seronegative. The genes are TRBV29-1 and TRBJ2-3; maybe TRBD2 (5 bases). Sequences were obtained from PBMCs. CDR3 nucleotides: TGCAGCGTTCTAGAGGGAGTTAGCACAGATACGCAGTATTTT. This sequence encodes CSVLEGVSTDTQYF.